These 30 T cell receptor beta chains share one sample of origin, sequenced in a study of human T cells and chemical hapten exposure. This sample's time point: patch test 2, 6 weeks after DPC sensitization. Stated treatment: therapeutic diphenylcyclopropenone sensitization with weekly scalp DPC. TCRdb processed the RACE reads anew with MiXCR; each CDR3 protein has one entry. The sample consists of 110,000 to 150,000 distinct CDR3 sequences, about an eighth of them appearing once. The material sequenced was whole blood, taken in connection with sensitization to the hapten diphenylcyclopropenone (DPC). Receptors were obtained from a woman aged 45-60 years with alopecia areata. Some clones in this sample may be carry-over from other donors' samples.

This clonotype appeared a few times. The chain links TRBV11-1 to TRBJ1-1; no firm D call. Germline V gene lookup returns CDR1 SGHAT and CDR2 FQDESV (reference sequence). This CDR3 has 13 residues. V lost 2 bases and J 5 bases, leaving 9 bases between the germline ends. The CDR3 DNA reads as TGTGCCAGCAGCTTATATGAGGGTACTGAAGCTTTCTTT. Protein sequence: CASSLYEGTEAFF.

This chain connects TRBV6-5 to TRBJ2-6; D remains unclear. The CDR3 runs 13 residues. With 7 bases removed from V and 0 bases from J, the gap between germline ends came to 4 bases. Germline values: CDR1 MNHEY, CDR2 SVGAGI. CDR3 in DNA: TGTGCCAGCAAGGTCTCTGGGGCCAACGTCCTGACTTTC. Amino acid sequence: CASKVSGANVLTF.

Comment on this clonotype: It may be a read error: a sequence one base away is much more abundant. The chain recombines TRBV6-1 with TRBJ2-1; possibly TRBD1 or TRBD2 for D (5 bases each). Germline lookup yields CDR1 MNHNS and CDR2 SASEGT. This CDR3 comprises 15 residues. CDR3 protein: CASSEVGGTNVEHFF. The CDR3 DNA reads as TGTGCCAGCAGTGAAGTTGGGGGAACTAACGTTGAGCACTTCTTC.

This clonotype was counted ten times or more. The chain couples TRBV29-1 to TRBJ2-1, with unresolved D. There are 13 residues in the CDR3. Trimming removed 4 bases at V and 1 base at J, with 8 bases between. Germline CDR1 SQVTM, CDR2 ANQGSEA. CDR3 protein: CSVASYSYNEQFF. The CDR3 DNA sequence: TGCAGCGTTGCGTCCTATTCCTACAATGAGCAGTTCTTC.

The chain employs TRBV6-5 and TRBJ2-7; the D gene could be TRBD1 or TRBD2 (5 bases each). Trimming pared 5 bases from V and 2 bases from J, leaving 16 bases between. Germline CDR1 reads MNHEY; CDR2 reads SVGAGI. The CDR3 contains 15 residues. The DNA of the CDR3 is TGTGCCAGCAGTCCCTCCCCCGGGGCTGCCTACGAGCAGTACTTC. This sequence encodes CASSPSPGAAYEQYF.

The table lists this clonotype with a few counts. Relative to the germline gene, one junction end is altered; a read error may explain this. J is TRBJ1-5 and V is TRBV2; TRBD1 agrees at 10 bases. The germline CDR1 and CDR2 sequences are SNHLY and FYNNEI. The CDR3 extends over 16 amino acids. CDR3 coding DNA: TGTGCCAGCAGCGAAGACAGGGGGCCTAGCAATCAGCCCCACCATTTT. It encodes CASSEDRGPSNQPHHF.

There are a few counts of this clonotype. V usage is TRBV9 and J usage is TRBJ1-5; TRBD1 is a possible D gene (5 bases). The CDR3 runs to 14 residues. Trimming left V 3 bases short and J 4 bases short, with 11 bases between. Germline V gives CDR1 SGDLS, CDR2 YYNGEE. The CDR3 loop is CASSGGRENQPQHF. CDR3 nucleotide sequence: TGTGCCAGCAGCGGCGGCAGGGAGAATCAGCCCCAGCATTTT.

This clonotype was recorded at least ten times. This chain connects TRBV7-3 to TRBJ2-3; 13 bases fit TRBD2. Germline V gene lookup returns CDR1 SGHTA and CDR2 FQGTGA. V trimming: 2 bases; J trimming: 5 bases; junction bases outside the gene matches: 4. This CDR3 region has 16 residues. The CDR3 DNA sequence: TGTGCCAGCAGCTTAGGGAGGACTAGCGGGAGAGATACGCAGTATTTT. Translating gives CASSLGRTSGRDTQYF.

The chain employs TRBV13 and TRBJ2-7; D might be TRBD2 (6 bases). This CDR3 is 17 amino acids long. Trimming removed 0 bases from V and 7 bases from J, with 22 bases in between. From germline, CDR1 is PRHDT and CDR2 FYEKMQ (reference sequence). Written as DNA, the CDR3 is TGTGCCAGCAGCTTAGGCTTTCCGGCAGGCGCAGGAGGGGAGCAGTACTTC. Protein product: CASSLGFPAGAGGEQYF.

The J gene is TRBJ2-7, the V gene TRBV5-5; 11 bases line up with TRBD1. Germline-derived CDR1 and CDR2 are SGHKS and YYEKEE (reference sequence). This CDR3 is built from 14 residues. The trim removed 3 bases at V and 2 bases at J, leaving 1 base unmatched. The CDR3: CASSWGQGAYEQYF. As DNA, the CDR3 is TGTGCCAGCAGCTGGGGACAGGGGGCCTACGAGCAGTACTTC. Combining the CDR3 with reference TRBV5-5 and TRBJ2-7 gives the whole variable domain DAGVTQSPTHLIKTRGQQVTLRCSPISGHKSVSWYQQVLGQGPQFIFQYYEKEERGRGNFPDRFSARQFPNYSSELNVNALLLGDSALYLCASSWGQGAYEQYFGPGTRLTVT.

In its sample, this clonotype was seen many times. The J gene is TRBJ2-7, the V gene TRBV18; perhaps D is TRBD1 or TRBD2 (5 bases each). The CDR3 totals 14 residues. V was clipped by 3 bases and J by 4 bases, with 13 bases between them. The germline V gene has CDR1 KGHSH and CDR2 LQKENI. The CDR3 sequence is CASSPGGPSYEQYF. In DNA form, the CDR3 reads TGTGCCAGCTCACCTGGGGGACCCTCGTACGAGCAGTACTTC.

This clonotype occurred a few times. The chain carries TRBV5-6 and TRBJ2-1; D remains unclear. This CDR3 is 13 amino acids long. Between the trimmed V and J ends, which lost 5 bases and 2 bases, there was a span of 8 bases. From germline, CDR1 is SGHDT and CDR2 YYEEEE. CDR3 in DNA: TGTGCCAGCAGTTCACCAGCCTACAATGAGCAGTTCTTC. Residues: CASSSPAYNEQFF.

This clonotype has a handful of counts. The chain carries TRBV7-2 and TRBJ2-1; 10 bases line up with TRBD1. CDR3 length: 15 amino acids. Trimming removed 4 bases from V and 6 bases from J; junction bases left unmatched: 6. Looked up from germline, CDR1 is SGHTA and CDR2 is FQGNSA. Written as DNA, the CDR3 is TGTGCCAGCAGCTCCGGGACAGGGGTATTCAATGAGCAGTTCTTC. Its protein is CASSSGTGVFNEQFF.

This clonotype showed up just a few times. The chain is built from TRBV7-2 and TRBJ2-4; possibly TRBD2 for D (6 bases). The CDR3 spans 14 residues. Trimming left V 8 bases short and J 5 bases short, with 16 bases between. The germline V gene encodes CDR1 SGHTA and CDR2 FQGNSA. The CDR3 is CASGDRTTQNIQYF. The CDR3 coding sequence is TGTGCCAGCGGCGATCGGACTACTCAAAACATTCAGTACTTC.

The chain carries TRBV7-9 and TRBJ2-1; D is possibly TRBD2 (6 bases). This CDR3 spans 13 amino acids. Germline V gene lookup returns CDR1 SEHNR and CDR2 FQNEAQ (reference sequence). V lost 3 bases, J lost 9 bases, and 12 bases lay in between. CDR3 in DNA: TGTGCCAGCAGCTTTACGGGAGTTGTTGAGCAGTTCTTC. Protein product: CASSFTGVVEQFF.

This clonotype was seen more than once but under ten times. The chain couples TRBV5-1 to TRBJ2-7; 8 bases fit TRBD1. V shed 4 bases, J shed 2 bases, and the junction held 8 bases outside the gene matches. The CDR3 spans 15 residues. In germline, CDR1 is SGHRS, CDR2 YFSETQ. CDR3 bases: TGCGCCAGCAGCGTCGGACAGGGTTTAACCTACGAGCAGTACTTC. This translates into CASSVGQGLTYEQYF.

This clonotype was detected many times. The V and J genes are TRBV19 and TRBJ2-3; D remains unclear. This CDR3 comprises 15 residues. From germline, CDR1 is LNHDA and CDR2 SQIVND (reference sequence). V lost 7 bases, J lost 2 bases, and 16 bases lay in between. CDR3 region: CASNPDRRSTDTQYF. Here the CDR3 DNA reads TGTGCCAGTAACCCGGACCGGCGATCCACAGATACGCAGTATTTT.

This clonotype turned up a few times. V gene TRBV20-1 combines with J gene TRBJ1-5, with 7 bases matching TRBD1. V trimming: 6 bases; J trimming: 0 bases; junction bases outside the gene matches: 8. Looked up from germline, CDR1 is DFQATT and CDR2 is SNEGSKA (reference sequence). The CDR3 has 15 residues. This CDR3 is CSAQGTAHSNQPQHF. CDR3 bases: TGCAGTGCCCAAGGGACAGCTCATAGCAATCAGCCCCAGCATTTT.

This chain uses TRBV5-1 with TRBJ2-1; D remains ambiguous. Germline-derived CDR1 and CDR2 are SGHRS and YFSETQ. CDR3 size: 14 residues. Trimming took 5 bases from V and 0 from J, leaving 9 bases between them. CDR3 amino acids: CASRALSSYNEQFF. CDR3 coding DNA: TGCGCCAGCAGGGCCCTTAGCTCCTACAATGAGCAGTTCTTC.

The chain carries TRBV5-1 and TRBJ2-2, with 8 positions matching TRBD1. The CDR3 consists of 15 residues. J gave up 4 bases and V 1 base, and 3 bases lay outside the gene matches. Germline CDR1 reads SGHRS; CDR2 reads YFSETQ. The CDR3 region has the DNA TGCGCCAGCAGCTTGAGGACAGGGATCACCGGGGAGCTGTTTTTT. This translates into CASSLRTGITGELFF.

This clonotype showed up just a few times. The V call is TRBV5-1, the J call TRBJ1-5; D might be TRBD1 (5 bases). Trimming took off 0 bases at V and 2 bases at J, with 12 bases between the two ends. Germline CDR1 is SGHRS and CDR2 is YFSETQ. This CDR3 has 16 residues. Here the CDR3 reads CASSLGPLGGNQPQHF. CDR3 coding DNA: TGCGCCAGCAGCTTGGGTCCCTTGGGGGGCAATCAGCCCCAGCATTTT.

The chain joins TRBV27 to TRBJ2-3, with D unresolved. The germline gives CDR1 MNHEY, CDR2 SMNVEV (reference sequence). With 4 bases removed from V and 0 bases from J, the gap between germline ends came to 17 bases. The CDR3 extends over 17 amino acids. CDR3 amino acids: CASSYRLTVPSTDTQYF. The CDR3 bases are TGTGCCAGCAGTTACCGCCTGACGGTCCCTAGCACAGATACGCAGTATTTT.

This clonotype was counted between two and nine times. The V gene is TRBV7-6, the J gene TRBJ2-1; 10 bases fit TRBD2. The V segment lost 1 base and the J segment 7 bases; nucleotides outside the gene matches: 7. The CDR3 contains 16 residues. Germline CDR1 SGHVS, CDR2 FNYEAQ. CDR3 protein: CASSLGGTSVGNEQFF. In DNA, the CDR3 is TGTGCCAGCAGCTTAGGGGGGACTAGCGTTGGGAATGAGCAGTTCTTC. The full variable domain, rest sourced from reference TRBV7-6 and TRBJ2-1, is GAGVSQSPRYKVTKRGQDVALRCDPISGHVSLYWYRQALGQGPEFLTYFNYEAQQDKSGLPNDRFSAERPEGSISTLTIQRTEQRDSAMYRCASSLGGTSVGNEQFFGPGTRLTVL.

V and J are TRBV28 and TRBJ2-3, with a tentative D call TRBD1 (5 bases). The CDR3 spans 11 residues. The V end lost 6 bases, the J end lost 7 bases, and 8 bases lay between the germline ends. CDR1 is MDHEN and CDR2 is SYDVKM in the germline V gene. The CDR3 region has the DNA TGTGCCAGCAGGGGGCGGAATACGCAGTATTTT. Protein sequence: CASRGRNTQYF. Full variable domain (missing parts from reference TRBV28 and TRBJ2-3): DVKVTQSSRYLVKRTGEKVFLECVQDMDHENMFWYRQDPGLGLRLIYFSYDVKMKEKGDIPEGYSVSREKKERFSLILESASTNQTSMYLCASRGRNTQYFGPGTRLTVL.

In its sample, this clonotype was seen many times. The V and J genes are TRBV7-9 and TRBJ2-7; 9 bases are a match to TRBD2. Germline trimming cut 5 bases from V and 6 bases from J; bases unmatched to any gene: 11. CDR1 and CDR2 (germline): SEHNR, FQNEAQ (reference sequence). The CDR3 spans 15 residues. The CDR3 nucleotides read TGTGCCAGCAGCCGGCGGGAGGGCCCGTATGGCGAGCAGTACTTC. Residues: CASSRREGPYGEQYF.

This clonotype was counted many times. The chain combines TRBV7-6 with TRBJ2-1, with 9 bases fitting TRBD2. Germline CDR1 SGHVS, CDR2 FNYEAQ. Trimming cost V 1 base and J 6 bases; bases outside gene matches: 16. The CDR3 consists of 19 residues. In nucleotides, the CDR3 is TGTGCCAGCAGCTTAGAAAGGGGGACTAGCCGGAGACAGAGCAATGAGCAGTTCTTC. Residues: CASSLERGTSRRQSNEQFF.

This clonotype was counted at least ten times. CDR3 sequence reads: CASSPPTGTDTQYF. The CDR3 region has the DNA TGTGCCAGCAGCCCCCCCACAGGAACAGATACGCAGTATTTT. The rearrangement joins TRBV5-5 to TRBJ2-3, with D possibly TRBD1 on 5 matching bases. Trimming removed 4 bases at V and 3 bases at J, with 12 bases between. The CDR3 loop spans 14 amino acids. CDR1 is SGHKS and CDR2 is YYEKEE in the germline V gene (reference sequence).

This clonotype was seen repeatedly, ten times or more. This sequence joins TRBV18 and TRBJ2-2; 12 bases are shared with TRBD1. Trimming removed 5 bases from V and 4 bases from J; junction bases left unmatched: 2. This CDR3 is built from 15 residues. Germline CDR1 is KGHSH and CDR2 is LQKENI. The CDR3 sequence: CASSEGQGATGELFF. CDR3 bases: TGTGCCAGCTCAGAGGGACAGGGGGCCACCGGGGAGCTGTTTTTT.

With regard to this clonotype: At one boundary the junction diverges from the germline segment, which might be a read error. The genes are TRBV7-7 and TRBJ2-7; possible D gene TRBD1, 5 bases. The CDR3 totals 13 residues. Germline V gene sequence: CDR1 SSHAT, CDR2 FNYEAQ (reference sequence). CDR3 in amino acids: CASSRGQLGEQYF. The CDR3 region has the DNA TGTGCTAGCAGCCGTGGACAACTGGGGGAGCAGTACTTC.

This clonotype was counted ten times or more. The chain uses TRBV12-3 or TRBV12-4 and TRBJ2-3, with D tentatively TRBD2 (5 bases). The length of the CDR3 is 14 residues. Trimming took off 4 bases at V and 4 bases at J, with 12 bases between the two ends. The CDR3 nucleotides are TGTGCCAGCAGTTACAATTTCGGGGCAGATACGCAGTATTTT. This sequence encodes CASSYNFGADTQYF.